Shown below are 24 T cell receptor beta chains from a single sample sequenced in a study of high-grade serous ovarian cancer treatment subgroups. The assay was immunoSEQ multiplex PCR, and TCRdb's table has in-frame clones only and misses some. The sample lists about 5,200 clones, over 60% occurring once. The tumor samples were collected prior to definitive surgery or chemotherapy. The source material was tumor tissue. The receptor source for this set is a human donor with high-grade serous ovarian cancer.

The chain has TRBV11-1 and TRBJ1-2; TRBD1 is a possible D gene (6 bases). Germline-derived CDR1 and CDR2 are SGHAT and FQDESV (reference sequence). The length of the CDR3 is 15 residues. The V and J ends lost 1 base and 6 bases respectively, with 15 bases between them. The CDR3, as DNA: TGTGCCAGCAGCTTAGGGGTTACGGGGGGCGATGGCTACACCTTC. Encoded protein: CASSLGVTGGDGYTF.

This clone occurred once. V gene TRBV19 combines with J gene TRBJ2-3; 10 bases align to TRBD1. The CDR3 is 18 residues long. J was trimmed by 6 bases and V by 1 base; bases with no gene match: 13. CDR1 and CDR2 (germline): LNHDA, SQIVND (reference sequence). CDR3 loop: CASSIVGTGDVYTDTQYF. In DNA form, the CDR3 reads TGTGCCAGTAGTATAGTGGGGACAGGGGATGTCTATACGGATACGCAGTATTTT.

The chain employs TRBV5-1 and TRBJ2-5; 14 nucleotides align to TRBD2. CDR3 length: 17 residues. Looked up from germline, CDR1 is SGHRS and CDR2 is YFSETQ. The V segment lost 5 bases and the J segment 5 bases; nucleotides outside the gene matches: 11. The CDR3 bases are TGCGCCAGCAGACCTGGACTAGCGGGGGGAAGGGAGGAGACCCAGTACTTC. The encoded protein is CASRPGLAGGREETQYF.

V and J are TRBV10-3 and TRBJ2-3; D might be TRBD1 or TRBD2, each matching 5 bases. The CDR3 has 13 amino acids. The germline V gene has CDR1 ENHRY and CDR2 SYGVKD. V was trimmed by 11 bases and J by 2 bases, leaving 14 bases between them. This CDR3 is CALRDEFTDTQYF. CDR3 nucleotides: TGTGCCCTCCGGGACGAATTCACAGATACGCAGTATTTT.

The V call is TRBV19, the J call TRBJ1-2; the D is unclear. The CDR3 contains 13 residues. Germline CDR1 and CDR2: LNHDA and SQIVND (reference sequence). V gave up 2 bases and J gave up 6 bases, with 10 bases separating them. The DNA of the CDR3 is TGTGCCAGTAGTATACCTTGGTTTGATGGCTACACCTTC. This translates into CASSIPWFDGYTF.

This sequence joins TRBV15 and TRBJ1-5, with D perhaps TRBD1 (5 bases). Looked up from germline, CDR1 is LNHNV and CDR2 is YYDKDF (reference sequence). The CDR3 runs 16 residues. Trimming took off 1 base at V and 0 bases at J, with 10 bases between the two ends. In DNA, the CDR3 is TGTGCCACCAGCAGAGCCGGGACCTATAGCAATCAGCCCCAGCATTTT. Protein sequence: CATSRAGTYSNQPQHF.

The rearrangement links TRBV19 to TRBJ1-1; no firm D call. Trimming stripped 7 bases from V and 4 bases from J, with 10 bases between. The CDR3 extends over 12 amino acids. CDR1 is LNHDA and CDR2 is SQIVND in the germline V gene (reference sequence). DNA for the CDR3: TGTGCCAGTACCCGGCGCGGCACTGAAGCTTTCTTT. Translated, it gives CASTRRGTEAFF.

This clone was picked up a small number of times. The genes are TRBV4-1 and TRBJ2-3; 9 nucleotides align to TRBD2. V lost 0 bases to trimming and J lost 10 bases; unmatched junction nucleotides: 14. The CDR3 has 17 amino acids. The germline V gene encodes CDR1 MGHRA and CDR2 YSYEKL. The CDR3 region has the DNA TGCGCCAGCAGCCAAGATGCTGTGGCGGGGGGGCGTTCAGCGCAGTATTTT. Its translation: CASSQDAVAGGRSAQYF.

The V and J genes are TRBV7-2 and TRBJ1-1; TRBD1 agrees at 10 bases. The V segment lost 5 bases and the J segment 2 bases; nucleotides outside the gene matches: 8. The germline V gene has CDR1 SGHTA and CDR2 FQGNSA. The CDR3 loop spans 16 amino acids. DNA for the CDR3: TGTGCCAGCAGCGGCGCCGGGACAGGGGATAACACTGAAGCTTTCTTT. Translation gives CASSGAGTGDNTEAFF.

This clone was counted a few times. As DNA, the CDR3 is TGTGCCAGCAGTGAACAGGGGGCAGCTAATGAAAAACTGTTTTTT. Encoded protein: CASSEQGAANEKLFF. This chain connects TRBV6-1 to TRBJ1-4; 8 bases are a match to TRBD1. J lost 3 bases, V lost 2 bases, and 2 bases had no gene match. The CDR3 extends over 15 amino acids. The germline CDR1 and CDR2 sequences are MNHNS and SASEGT.

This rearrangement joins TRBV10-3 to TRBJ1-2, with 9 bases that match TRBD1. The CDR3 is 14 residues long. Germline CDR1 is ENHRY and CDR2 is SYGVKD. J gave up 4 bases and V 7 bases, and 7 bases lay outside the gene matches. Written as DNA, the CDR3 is TGTGCCATCACCCCCGTGGGACAGGGCTATGGCTACACCTTC. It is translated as CAITPVGQGYGYTF.

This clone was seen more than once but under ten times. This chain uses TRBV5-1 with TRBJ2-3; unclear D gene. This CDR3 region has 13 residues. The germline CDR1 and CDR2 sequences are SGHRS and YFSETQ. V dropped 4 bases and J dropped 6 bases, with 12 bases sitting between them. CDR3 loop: CASSGHSGDTQYF. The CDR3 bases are TGCGCCAGCAGCGGGCACAGTGGGGATACGCAGTATTTT.

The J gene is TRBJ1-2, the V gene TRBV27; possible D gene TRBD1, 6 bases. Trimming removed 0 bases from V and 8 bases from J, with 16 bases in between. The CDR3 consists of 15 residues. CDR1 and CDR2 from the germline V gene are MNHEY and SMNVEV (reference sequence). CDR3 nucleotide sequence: TGTGCCAGCAGTTTATCGTATTTGGGGGCTTGGGGCTACACCTTC. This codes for CASSLSYLGAWGYTF.

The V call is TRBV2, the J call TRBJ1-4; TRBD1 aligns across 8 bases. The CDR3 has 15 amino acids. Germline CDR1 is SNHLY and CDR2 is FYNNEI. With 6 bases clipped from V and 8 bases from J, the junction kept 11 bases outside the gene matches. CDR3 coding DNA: TGTGCCAGCAGCCCCGACAGGGGTCCGAGCGAAAAACTGTTTTTT. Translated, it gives CASSPDRGPSEKLFF.

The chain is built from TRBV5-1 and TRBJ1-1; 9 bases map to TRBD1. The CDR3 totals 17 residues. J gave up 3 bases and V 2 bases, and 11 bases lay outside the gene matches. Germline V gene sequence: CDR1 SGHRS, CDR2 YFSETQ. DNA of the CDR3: TGCGCCAGCAGCTTACACCACAAACAGGGGGCCCACACTGAAGCTTTCTTT. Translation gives CASSLHHKQGAHTEAFF.

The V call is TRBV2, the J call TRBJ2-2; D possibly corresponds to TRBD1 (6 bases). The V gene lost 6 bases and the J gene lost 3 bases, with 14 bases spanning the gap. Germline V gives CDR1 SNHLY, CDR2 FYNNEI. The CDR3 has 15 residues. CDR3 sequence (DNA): TGTGCCAGCAGGTCTACAGGGAGTGACACCGGGGAGCTGTTTTTT. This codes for CASRSTGSDTGELFF.

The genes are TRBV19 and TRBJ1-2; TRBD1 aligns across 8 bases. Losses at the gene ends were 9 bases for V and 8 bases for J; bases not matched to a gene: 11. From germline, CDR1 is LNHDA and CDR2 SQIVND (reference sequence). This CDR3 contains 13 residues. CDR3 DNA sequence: TGTGCCAGCAACCGCGGGACAGGTAGCGGCTACACCTTC. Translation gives CASNRGTGSGYTF.

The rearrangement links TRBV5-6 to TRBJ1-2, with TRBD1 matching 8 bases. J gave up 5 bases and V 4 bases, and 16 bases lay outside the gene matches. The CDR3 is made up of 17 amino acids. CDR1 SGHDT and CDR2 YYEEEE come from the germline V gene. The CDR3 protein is CASSHKTNPGGRYGYTF. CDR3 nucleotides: TGTGCCAGCAGCCATAAAACAAATCCAGGGGGCCGGTATGGCTACACCTTC. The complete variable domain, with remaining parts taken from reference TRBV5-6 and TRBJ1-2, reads DAGVTQSPTHLIKTRGQQVTLRCSPKSGHDTVSWYQQALGQGPQFIFQYYEEEERQRGNFPDRFSGHQFPNYSSELNVNALLLGDSALYLCASSHKTNPGGRYGYTFGSGTRLTVV.

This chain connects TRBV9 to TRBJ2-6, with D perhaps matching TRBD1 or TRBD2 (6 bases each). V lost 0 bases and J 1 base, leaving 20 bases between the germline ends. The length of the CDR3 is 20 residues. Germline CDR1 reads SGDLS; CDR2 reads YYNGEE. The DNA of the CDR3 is TGTGCCAGCAGCGTAGTTCCCCAACGGGGGCGAAGTTCTGGGGCCAACGTCCTGACTTTC. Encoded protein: CASSVVPQRGRSSGANVLTF.

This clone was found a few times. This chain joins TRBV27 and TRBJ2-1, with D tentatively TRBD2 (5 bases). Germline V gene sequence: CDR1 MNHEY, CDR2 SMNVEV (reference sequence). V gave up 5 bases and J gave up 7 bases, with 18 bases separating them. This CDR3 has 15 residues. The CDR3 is CASSVRGFPRNEQFF. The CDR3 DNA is TGTGCCAGCAGTGTTCGAGGGTTTCCGAGGAATGAGCAGTTCTTC.

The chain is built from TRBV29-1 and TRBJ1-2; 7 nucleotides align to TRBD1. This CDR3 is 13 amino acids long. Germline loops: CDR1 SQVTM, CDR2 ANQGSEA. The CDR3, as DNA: TGCAGAGACAAGGGGGCACCGAACTATGGCTACACCTTC. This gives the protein CRDKGAPNYGYTF.

In nucleotides, the CDR3 is TGTGCCAGCAGCTTAGAAGATTCTCGTAGGAGTTACACCTTC. This codes for CASSLEDSRRSYTF. The chain carries TRBV7-9 and TRBJ1-2; unclear D gene. V was trimmed by 1 base and J by 11 bases, leaving 17 bases between them. The CDR3 consists of 14 residues. Germline lookup yields CDR1 SEHNR and CDR2 FQNEAQ (reference sequence).

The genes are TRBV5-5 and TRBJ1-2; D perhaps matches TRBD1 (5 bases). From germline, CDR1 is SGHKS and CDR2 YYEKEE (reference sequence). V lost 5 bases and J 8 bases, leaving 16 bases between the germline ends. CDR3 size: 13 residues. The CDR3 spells CASSWGETGGYTF. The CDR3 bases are TGTGCCAGCAGTTGGGGGGAGACGGGAGGCTACACCTTC.

The CDR3 sequence is CASSSSWGEDGSYNSPLHF. Written as DNA, the CDR3 is TGTGCCAGCAGTTCGAGTTGGGGTGAGGATGGCTCCTATAATTCACCCCTCCACTTT. The chain employs TRBV27 and TRBJ1-6; D is uncertain. The CDR3 length is 19 residues. Germline lookup yields CDR1 MNHEY and CDR2 SMNVEV (reference sequence). V lost 4 bases, J lost 0 bases, and 19 bases lay in between.